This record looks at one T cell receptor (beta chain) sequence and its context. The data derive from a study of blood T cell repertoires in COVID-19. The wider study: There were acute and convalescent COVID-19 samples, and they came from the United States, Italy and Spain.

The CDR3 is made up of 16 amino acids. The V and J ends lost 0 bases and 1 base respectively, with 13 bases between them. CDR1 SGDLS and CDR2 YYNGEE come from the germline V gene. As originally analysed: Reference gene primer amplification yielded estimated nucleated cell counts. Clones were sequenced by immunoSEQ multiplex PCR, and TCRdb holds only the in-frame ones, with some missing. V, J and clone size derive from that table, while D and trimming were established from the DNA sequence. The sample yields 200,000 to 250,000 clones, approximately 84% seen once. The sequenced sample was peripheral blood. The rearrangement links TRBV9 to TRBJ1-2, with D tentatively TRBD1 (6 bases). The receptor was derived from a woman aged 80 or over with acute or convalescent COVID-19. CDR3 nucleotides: TGTGCCAGCAGCGTAGTAGCAGGGGTTGGTAACTATGGCTACACCTTC. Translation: CASSVVAGVGNYGYTF.